This TCR beta chain was captured by sequencing in a study of T cells in Graves' hyperthyroidism and ophthalmopathy (dated by TCRdb to about 2019). Describing the broader study: Peripheral blood was collected at initial diagnosis, before any treatment. The study also compared thyroid tissue and blood T-cell repertoires from more than five Graves' hyperthyroidism patients. A discovery cohort of about a hundred patients, approximately 45 with Graves' ophthalmopathy and 57 with stable Graves' hyperthyroidism, was used to find distinguishing TCR V-J signatures. An independent validation cohort of some 18 hyperthyroidism patients and some 15 patients who later progressed to ophthalmopathy tested prospective prediction of ophthalmopathy. After blood sampling, hyperthyroidism patients were treated with methimazole at a starting dose of 30 mg daily, and ophthalmopathy patients were treated with high-dose intravenous methylprednisolone. For training and testing, the 100 or so patients in the discovery cohort were randomly divided in a 7:3 ratio. The paper describes TCR Vbeta CDR3 sequencing of fewer than 150 peripheral blood samples, made up of about 40 ophthalmopathy patients, roughly 72 hyperthyroidism patients and roughly 17 progressor patients.

Stable Graves' hyperthyroidism was defined as no progression to ophthalmopathy during 18 months of follow-up. Hyperthyroidism patients were aged 18 to 65 years and newly diagnosed, with disease duration of less than 2 months. Exclusion was applied to patients with uncontrolled infections, other autoimmune diseases, pregnancy or lactation. Diagnoses were established on the basis of clinical symptoms, serum thyroxine and TRAb, thyroid ultrasound, and orbital computed tomography. PBMCs were separated from under 11 ml of fresh peripheral blood using Ficoll-Paque density gradient centrifugation. Trizol reagent was used to extract total RNA, and RNA quality was then checked on an Agilent 2100 Bioanalyzer. Amplification of TCR beta CDR3 regions was carried out from RNA transcripts. For the first round of RT-PCR on the TCR CDR3, the HTBI primer set was used together with the Qiagen OneStep RT-PCR kit. The libraries were constructed in a second round of multiplex PCR and then size-selected and purified. Paired-end sequencing of the libraries was performed with 100 bp reads on an Illumina HiSeq2000. On the authors' methods: SOAPnuke was used to process the raw data, with reads discarded if the reads contained adapters or uncalled bases, had a mean Phred below 15, or lacked an exact constant-primer or identifier match. COPE v1.2.5 was used to merge high-quality paired reads, and clonotypes were defined as unique nucleotide sequences. MiTCR v1.1 was used to align clonotypes to the IMGT TRBV, TRBD and TRBJ reference segments. Only V-J combinations with frequency above 0.0001, covering 98% to 99.2% of repertoires, were analysed. The TCS score was defined as the ratio of F50 (clonal expansion) to E x V (chaos), calculated using BLOSUM62-based TCRdist between CDR3 peptides within each V-J. Welch's t-statistics and random forest reduced 514 V-J features to 13, which were used in a naive Bayes classifier (R e1071). TCRdb trimmed public reads at Q25 via fastp, called clones via MiXCR and kept in-frame beta chains. One record per CDR3 amino acid sequence lists the most common genes and DNA. The V and J calls come from TCRdb's annotation, not from the publication. Within this sample are 300,000 to 500,000 distinct CDR3 sequences, with under 15% of them counted one time only. 30% to 35% of the sample comes from the top ten.

CDR1 and CDR2, looked up from the germline V gene, are KGHSH and LQKENI. The CDR3 runs 16 residues from the cysteine to the phenylalanine. The only DNA kept is the CDR3, 48 bases in frame from the first base. Trimming costs V 2 bases and J 1 base, and their ends lie 14 bases apart. This clonotype was detected many times. What antigen it recognizes has not been identified. There are no base qualities to consult, and no much larger clone falls within one base. On the study overall, not on this receptor specifically: In validation, the model predicted progression to ophthalmopathy with just under 71% sensitivity and roughly 72% specificity, a median of roughly seven months before onset. Sample size was not statistically predetermined, and investigators were not blinded to group allocation. Most expanded thyroid clonotypes (frequency above 0.001) were also found in blood, which suggests that blood repertoires may mirror thyroid immune responses. Ophthalmopathy was separated from stable hyperthyroidism by a 13 V-J signature model, with approximately 90% sensitivity and about 81% specificity obtained in cross-validation and 80%/75% obtained in testing.

This sequence was found in a woman in her 30s with Graves' hyperthyroidism. The specimen was blood. The receptor chain draws on TRBV18 and TRBJ2-5, with no reliable assignment of the D segment. DNA sequence: TGTGCCAGCTCACCAAAGGGCCACTGGGGCCAAGAGACCCAGTACTTC. It translates as CASSPKGHWGQETQYF.